The TCR beta chain under discussion was sequenced for a study of blood T cell repertoires in COVID-19. Across the study: Acute and convalescent COVID-19 specimens originated in the United States, Italy and Spain.

The table came from immunoSEQ multiplex PCR; TCRdb's copy has only in-frame clones and leaves some out. The sample records more than 85,000 clones, over 85% being singletons. The sequence derives from a man in his 70s with acute or convalescent COVID-19. Sample: peripheral blood.

CDR3 sequence: CASSQEWGQGMGYTF. Written as DNA, the CDR3 is TGTGCCAGCAGCCAAGAATGGGGACAGGGTATGGGCTACACCTTC. The chain joins TRBV3-1 (or the pseudogene TRBV3-2) to TRBJ1-2, with 9 positions matching TRBD1. Trimming at V came to 0 bases and at J to 8 bases, leaving 7 bases not matched to a gene. This CDR3 has 15 amino acids. Germline V gives CDR1 LGHDT, CDR2 YNNKEL (reference sequence).